What follows is one TCR beta chain and its context. This specimen belongs to a study of blood T cell repertoires in COVID-19. Looking at the study overall: Collection of acute and convalescent COVID-19 samples took place in the United States, Italy and Spain. T cells, B-cell-depleted T cells, or PBMCs provided the cDNA or gDNA that served as material.

In terms of age and location, participants ranged from about 18 to 89 years and lived in about 25 US areas. Cohort assignment relied on participant-reported clinical history. Assay: immunoSEQ multiplex PCR; the TCRdb copy retains only in-frame clones and omits some. The profile shows some 180,000 clones, 70% to 90% of them singletons. The germline gives CDR1 SNHLY, CDR2 FYNNEI. The CDR3 consists of 14 residues. Trimming removed 3 bases from V and 0 bases from J, with 6 bases in between. Sequences were obtained from PBMCs or T cells enriched from blood (not recorded which). The source is a woman aged 40 to 55 in a cohort exposed to, infected with or recovered from COVID-19 (not recorded which). The rearrangement joins TRBV2 to TRBJ1-3; D unresolved. The DNA of the CDR3 is TGTGCCAGCAGTGATCACAGCTCTGGAAACACCATATATTTT. Its protein is CASSDHSSGNTIYF.